The 3 T cell receptor beta chains in this list originate from one sample, sequenced in a study of T cell responses to AZD1222 COVID-19 vaccine (dated by TCRdb to the early 2020s). The library was obtained by the immunoSEQ multiplex PCR assay. What TCRdb holds here is the immuneACCESS table cut down to in-frame rearrangements. Part of the clones is not present; checked against another copy, under half of the missing clones reflect an unresolved V gene, and the others are unexplained. The sample table records over 130,000 clones; 89% of these occur just once. About 4.8% of the sample lies in the top ten. The time point label of this sample denotes: baseline before first vaccination. Specimen: peripheral blood, collected on day 0 of AZD1222 vaccination. These receptors all come from an adult in good health.

This clone was detected a few times. This sequence joins TRBV3-1 (or the pseudogene TRBV3-2) and TRBJ1-4; possibly TRBD1 for D (6 bases). The CDR3 length is 16 residues. CDR1 and CDR2 (germline): LGHDT, YNNKEL (reference sequence). Trimming removed 2 bases from V and 3 bases from J, with 13 bases in between. The CDR3 spells CASSQIYRAANEKLFF. Here the CDR3 DNA reads TGTGCCAGCAGCCAAATCTACAGGGCAGCTAATGAAAAACTGTTTTTT.

This chain uses TRBV5-1 with TRBJ1-5; D perhaps matches TRBD1 (5 bases). V was shortened by 2 bases and J by 5 bases, with 8 bases between the two germline ends. Germline V gene data show CDR1 as SGHRS and CDR2 as YFSETQ. The CDR3 extends over 13 amino acids. The CDR3 sequence is CASSFGRDQPQHF. The CDR3 DNA sequence: TGCGCCAGCAGCTTCGGCAGGGATCAGCCCCAGCATTTT.

The chain uses TRBV10-1 and TRBJ2-1; D gene uncertain. The CDR3 covers 14 residues. Germline lookup yields CDR1 WNHNN and CDR2 SYGVQD (reference sequence). Trimming took off 3 bases at V and 4 bases at J, with 10 bases between the two ends. CDR3 sequence reads: CASSEKVGYNEQFF. The CDR3, as DNA: TGCGCCAGCAGTGAAAAGGTGGGATACAATGAGCAGTTCTTC.